A single sample is the source of the 18 T cell receptor beta chains below, sequenced in a study of T-cell reconstitution after alpha-beta-depleted transplantation in children. Unique molecular identifiers were built into the TCRbeta library. MiXCR, run by TCRdb on the PCR reads, gives a single entry per CDR3 protein. The profile shows 500,000 to 600,000 distinct CDR3 sequences, 25% to 30% of them singletons. The material was PBMCs, obtained before TCRalphabeta/CD19-depleted stem cell transplant. Receptors were obtained from a boy in the first two years of life with Wiskott-Aldrich syndrome, due to receive a stem cell transplant.

This chain joins TRBV20-1 and TRBJ2-1; D not certain. CDR1 DFQATT and CDR2 SNEGSKA come from the germline V gene (reference sequence). Trimming pared 3 bases from V and 8 bases from J, leaving 17 bases between. CDR3 size: 14 residues. The CDR3 nucleotides are TGCAGTGCTAGTATGCCGACGGGTCGGGATGAGCAGTTCTTC. Translated: CSASMPTGRDEQFF.

The V and J genes are TRBV24-1 and TRBJ2-7, with a tentative D call TRBD1 (5 bases). Trimming removed 4 bases from V and 9 bases from J, with 15 bases in between. The CDR3 is 13 amino acids. Germline CDR1 KGHDR, CDR2 SFDVKD. CDR3: CATSDLDTRRQYF. The DNA of the CDR3 is TGTGCCACCAGTGACTTGGACACTCGACGGCAGTACTTC.

The rearrangement links TRBV27 to TRBJ2-3; 8 bases match TRBD2. Germline CDR1 is MNHEY and CDR2 is SMNVEV (reference sequence). The CDR3 runs to 16 residues. V was pared by 3 bases and J by 0 bases, with 5 bases of the junction left unmatched. CDR3 sequence (DNA): TGTGCCAGCAGTTTCCTGGGACTAGAAAGCACAGATACGCAGTATTTT. Its protein product is CASSFLGLESTDTQYF.

This clonotype has a count of ten or more. The chain links TRBV5-1 to TRBJ2-3; unclear D gene. CDR1 is SGHRS and CDR2 is YFSETQ in the germline V gene. Trimming removed 7 bases from V and 1 base from J, with 10 bases in between. The CDR3 totals 13 residues. CDR3 in DNA: TGCGCCAGCTCGCCCCTAGGCACAGATACGCAGTATTTT. It yields the protein CASSPLGTDTQYF.

The sample holds a few counts of this clonotype. A junction boundary mismatches the germline segment, possibly from a read error. This chain joins TRBV3-1 and TRBJ2-1, with TRBD2 identical over 14 bases. Germline lookup yields CDR1 LGHDT and CDR2 YNNKEL (reference sequence). The CDR3 is 15 amino acids. CDR3 loop: CASSQALGTSGSSVF. The CDR3 nucleotides are TGTGCCAGCAGCCAAGCCCTAGGGACTAGCGGGAGCTCGGTCTTC.

This chain joins TRBV7-8 and TRBJ1-1; possibly TRBD1 for D (5 bases). The CDR3 totals 18 residues. The V gene's germline CDR1 is SGHVS and CDR2 FQNEAQ. The V and J ends lost 6 bases and 0 bases respectively, with 23 bases between them. DNA for the CDR3: TGTGCCAGCAGTCCGGGGAGGCAGGGCGCTTTAATGAACACTGAAGCTTTCTTT. Its translation is CASSPGRQGALMNTEAFF.

This clonotype was picked up a small number of times. This rearrangement joins TRBV10-3 to TRBJ2-7; D might be TRBD1 or TRBD2, each matching 5 bases. V gave up 0 bases and J gave up 8 bases, with 14 bases separating them. Germline values: CDR1 ENHRY, CDR2 SYGVKD. The CDR3 contains 14 residues. In nucleotides, the CDR3 is TGTGCCATCAGTGAGTCTCTGGGACCCCTGCAGCAGTACTTC. Protein product: CAISESLGPLQQYF.

The chain uses TRBV12-3 or TRBV12-4 and TRBJ1-1, with 9 nucleotides matching TRBD1. Trimming removed 7 bases from V and 1 base from J; junction bases left unmatched: 4. This CDR3 is built from 14 residues. The CDR3 coding sequence is TGTGCCAGCATCCGGGACAGGGCGAACACTGAAGCTTTCTTT. It encodes CASIRDRANTEAFF.

This chain uses TRBV24-1 with TRBJ2-1, with D unclear. The CDR3 sequence is 17 residues long. Deletions cut 4 bases from V and 0 bases from J, with 15 bases between. Germline V CDR1 and CDR2: KGHDR, SFDVKD. The CDR3 loop is CATSDPGEESSYNEQFF. Written as DNA, the CDR3 is TGTGCCACCAGTGACCCCGGTGAGGAAAGCTCCTACAATGAGCAGTTCTTC.

This chain connects TRBV6-1 to TRBJ2-7, with 12 bases lining up with TRBD2. Germline V gene sequence: CDR1 MNHNS, CDR2 SASEGT. V shed 4 bases and J 4 bases; nucleotides not matched to a gene: 5. The CDR3 spans 15 residues. The CDR3 DNA reads as TGTGCCAGCAGTGGACTAGCGGGAGTCCGGTACGAGCAGTACTTC. Its protein product is CASSGLAGVRYEQYF.

This clonotype was detected a few times. The rearrangement links TRBV10-3 to TRBJ2-2; D is uncertain. Trimming left V 4 bases short and J 3 bases short, with 12 bases between. The CDR3 totals 15 residues. Germline V gene sequence: CDR1 ENHRY, CDR2 SYGVKD. CDR3 loop: CAISAQRWDTGELFF. CDR3 bases: TGTGCCATCAGTGCACAGAGGTGGGACACCGGGGAGCTGTTTTTT.

This chain joins TRBV6-5 and TRBJ2-5; D gene ambiguous. Trimming took 0 bases from V and 7 from J, leaving 15 bases between them. Germline CDR1 MNHEY, CDR2 SVGAGI. This CDR3 region has 15 residues. In DNA form, the CDR3 reads TGTGCCAGCAGTTACTCGGCAGGCGAACCGAGGACCCAGTACTTC. Its translation: CASSYSAGEPRTQYF.

This chain joins TRBV5-1 and TRBJ2-7; 7 nucleotides agree with TRBD2. The germline CDR1 and CDR2 sequences are SGHRS and YFSETQ. This CDR3 is built from 16 residues. The ends lost 4 bases at V and 0 bases at J; junction bases unmatched: 10. CDR3 residues: CASSLSGRGSSYEQYF. CDR3 nucleotides: TGCGCCAGCAGCCTTAGCGGGCGCGGAAGCTCCTACGAGCAGTACTTC.

V and J are TRBV20-1 and TRBJ2-3; either TRBD1 or TRBD2 may fit D (5 bases each). Germline CDR1 DFQATT, CDR2 SNEGSKA (reference sequence). Trimming took off 3 bases at V and 2 bases at J, with 12 bases between the two ends. The CDR3 length is 14 residues. CDR3 sequence (DNA): TGCAGTGCTAGTATTAGAGGGGACACAGATACGCAGTATTTT. It specifies CSASIRGDTDTQYF.

The V call is TRBV28, the J call TRBJ2-1; 9 nucleotides line up with TRBD2. This CDR3 comprises 16 residues. Per germline, CDR1 MDHEN and CDR2 SYDVKM. The J segment lost 0 bases and the V segment lost 5 bases, leaving 5 bases of the junction unmatched. In DNA, the CDR3 is TGTGCCAGCAGTGCGACTAGCGGACTCTCCTACAATGAGCAGTTCTTC. Residues: CASSATSGLSYNEQFF.

This clonotype was found a few times. The chain joins TRBV4-1 to TRBJ2-1; D is uncertain. CDR3 size: 10 residues. CDR1 is MGHRA and CDR2 is YSYEKL in the germline V gene. The V gene lost 8 bases and the J gene lost 7 bases, with 6 bases spanning the gap. DNA of the CDR3: TGCGCCAGCGGACGGAATGAGCAGTTCTTC. It specifies CASGRNEQFF.

The chain recombines TRBV10-3 with TRBJ2-7, with 11 bases matching TRBD2. V trimming: 7 bases; J trimming: 3 bases; junction bases outside the gene matches: 2. The CDR3 extends over 13 amino acids. Looked up from germline, CDR1 is ENHRY and CDR2 is SYGVKD. CDR3 sequence: CAIMGTSGYEQYF. CDR3 nucleotides: TGTGCCATCATGGGGACTAGCGGCTACGAGCAGTACTTC.

This clonotype appeared a few times. The CDR3 protein is CASSQGQGGSPLHF. DNA for the CDR3: TGTGCCAGCAGCCAAGGCCAGGGCGGTTCACCCCTCCACTTT. The V call is TRBV3-1, the J call TRBJ1-6; perhaps TRBD1 as D (5 bases). Per the germline V gene, CDR1 is LGHDT and CDR2 is YNNKEL (reference sequence). The CDR3 is 14 amino acids. V was cut by 1 base and J by 9 bases, with 10 bases left in between.